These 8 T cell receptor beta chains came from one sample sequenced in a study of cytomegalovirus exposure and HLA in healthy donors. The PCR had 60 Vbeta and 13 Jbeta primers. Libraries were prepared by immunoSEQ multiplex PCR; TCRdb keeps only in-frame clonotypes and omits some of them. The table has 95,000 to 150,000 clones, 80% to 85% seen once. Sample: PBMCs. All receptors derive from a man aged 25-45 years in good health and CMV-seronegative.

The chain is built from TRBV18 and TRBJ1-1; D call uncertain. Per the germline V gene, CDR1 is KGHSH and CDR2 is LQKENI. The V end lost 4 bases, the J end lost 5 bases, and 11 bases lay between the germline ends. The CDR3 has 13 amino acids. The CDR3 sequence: CASSQGEKTEAFF. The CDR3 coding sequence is TGTGCCAGCTCACAGGGAGAAAAGACTGAAGCTTTCTTT.

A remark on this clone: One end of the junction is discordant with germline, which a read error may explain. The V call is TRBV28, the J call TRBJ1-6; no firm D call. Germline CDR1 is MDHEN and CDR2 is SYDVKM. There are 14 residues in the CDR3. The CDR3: CASSLGRYNSPPHF. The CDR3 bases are TGTGCCAGCAGTTTGGGCAGGTATAATTCACCCCCCCACTTT.

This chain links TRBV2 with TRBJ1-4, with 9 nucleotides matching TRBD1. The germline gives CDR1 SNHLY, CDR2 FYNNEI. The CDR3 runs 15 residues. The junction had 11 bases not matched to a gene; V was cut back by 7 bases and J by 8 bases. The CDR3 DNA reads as TGTGCCAGCAAGCGAGGCGGGACAGGGTTCGAAAAACTGTTTTTT. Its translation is CASKRGGTGFEKLFF. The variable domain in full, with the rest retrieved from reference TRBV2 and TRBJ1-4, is EPEVTQTPSHQVTQMGQEVILRCVPISNHLYFYWYRQILGQKVEFLVSFYNNEISEKSEIFDDQFSVERPDGSNFTLKIRSTKLEDSAMYFCASKRGGTGFEKLFFGSGTQLSVL.

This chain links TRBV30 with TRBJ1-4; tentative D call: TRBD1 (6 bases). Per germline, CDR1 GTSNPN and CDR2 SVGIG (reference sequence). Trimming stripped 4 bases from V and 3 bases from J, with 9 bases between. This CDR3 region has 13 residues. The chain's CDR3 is CAWKGGSNEKLFF. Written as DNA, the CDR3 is TGTGCCTGGAAAGGGGGTTCTAATGAAAAACTGTTTTTT. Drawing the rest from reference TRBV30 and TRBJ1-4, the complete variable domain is SQTIHQWPATLVQPVGSPLSLECTVEGTSNPNLYWYRQAAGRGLQLLFYSVGIGQISSEVPQNLSASRPQDRQFILSSKKLLLSDSGFYLCAWKGGSNEKLFFGSGTQLSVL.

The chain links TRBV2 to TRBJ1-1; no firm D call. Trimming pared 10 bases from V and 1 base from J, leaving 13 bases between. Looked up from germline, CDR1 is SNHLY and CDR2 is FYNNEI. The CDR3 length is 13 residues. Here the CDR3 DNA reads TGTGCCACCGAGTTGGGAGGGAACACTGAAGCTTTCTTT. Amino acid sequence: CATELGGNTEAFF.

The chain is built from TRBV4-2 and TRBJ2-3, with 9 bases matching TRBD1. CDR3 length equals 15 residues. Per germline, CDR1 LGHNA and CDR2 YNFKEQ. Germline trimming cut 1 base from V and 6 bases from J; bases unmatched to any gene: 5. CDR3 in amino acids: CASSQGTGGADTQYF. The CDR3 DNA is TGTGCCAGCAGCCAAGGTACAGGGGGCGCGGATACGCAGTATTTT.

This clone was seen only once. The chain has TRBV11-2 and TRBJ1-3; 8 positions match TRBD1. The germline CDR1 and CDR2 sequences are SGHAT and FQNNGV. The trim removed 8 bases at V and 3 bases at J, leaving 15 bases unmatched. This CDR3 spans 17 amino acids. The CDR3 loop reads CASRERRTGPSGNTIYF. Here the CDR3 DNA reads TGTGCCAGCCGCGAGCGGCGGACAGGGCCTAGTGGAAACACCATATATTTT.

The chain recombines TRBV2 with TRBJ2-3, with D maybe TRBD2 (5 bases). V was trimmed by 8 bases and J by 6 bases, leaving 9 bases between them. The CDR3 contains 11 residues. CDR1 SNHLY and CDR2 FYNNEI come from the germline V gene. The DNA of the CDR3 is TGTGCCAGCTGGTCGGGGGATACGCAGTATTTT. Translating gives CASWSGDTQYF.